Below, one TCR beta chain is given with its context. What it binds is not known. Germline and junction disagree at one end, which may indicate a read error. It was with 60 Vbeta and 13 Jbeta primers that the PCR ran. Method: immunoSEQ multiplex PCR; TCRdb's copy keeps in-frame clones and lacks some. Of tens of thousands of clones in the sample, 81% are singletons; the top ten hold about 1.2%. The data are from a study of cytomegalovirus exposure and HLA in healthy donors. Study-level background: Samples from HLA-typed donors yielded around 79 million unique TCRs in an early data release. The study, taken as a whole, reports: TCR sequences were mostly rare, though some public TCRs occurred in many donors.

Germline CDR1 reads SGHTA; CDR2 reads FQGNSA. The CDR3 extends over 14 amino acids. The material sequenced was PBMCs. This chain joins TRBV7-2 and TRBJ2-7; 7 bases match TRBD1. The clonotype comes from a girl aged 2-10 years in good health and CMV-seropositive. The CDR3: CASTLRQGSYEQYF. The CDR3 DNA reads as TGTGCCAGCACCTTAAGACAGGGATCCTACGAGCAGTACTTC.